A single sample is the source of the 5 T cell receptor beta chains below, sequenced in a study of graft-versus-host responses after intestinal transplantation. Sequenced by immunoSEQ multiplex PCR; TCRdb stores in-frame clones only, minus some. The data contain 80,000 to 100,000 clones, less than 90% of them singletons. Their antigens are not known. The source was unstimulated CD4+ T cells sorted from spleen or lymph node cells, collected before intestinal transplant. Receptors were obtained from a human donor who received an intestinal transplant.

This sequence joins TRBV5-4 and TRBJ2-7; 7 bases are a match to TRBD1. V was clipped by 4 bases and J by 3 bases; unmatched bases: 4. The CDR3 is 13 residues long. Germline lookup yields CDR1 SGHNT and CDR2 YYREEE (reference sequence). CDR3 sequence: CASSQQGSYEQYF. The CDR3 DNA reads TGTGCCAGCAGCCAACAGGGGAGCTACGAGCAGTACTTC. Combining the CDR3 with reference TRBV5-4 and TRBJ2-7 gives the whole variable domain ETGVTQSPTHLIKTRGQQVTLRCSSQSGHNTVSWYQQALGQGPQFIFQYYREEENGRGNFPPRFSGLQFPNYSSELNVNALELDDSALYLCASSQQGSYEQYFGPGTRLTVT.

The chain carries TRBV30 and TRBJ1-1; 7 nucleotides align to TRBD1. V lost 3 bases to trimming and J lost 5 bases; unmatched junction nucleotides: 9. This CDR3 comprises 14 residues. In germline, CDR1 is GTSNPN, CDR2 SVGIG (reference sequence). The CDR3, as DNA: TGTGCCTGGAGCCTGCCAGGGGGAAGAACTGAAGCTTTCTTT. It yields the protein CAWSLPGGRTEAFF.

This clone showed up just a few times. The chain employs TRBV29-1 and TRBJ2-7; weak D call: TRBD2 (6 bases). The V end lost 5 bases, the J end lost 2 bases, and 10 bases lay between the germline ends. The CDR3 length is 12 residues. Germline V CDR1 and CDR2: SQVTM, ANQGSEA. The CDR3 DNA reads as TGCAGCGTTAGGGGAGGTCCCTACGAGCAGTACTTC. Protein product: CSVRGGPYEQYF.

J is TRBJ1-6 and V is TRBV6-5; maybe TRBD1 (6 bases). The ends were cut back, 6 bases at V and 7 bases at J, with 16 bases in the middle. In germline, CDR1 is MNHEY, CDR2 SVGAGI. This CDR3 region has 15 residues. CDR3 sequence: CASSTGGLANSPLHF. The CDR3 bases are TGTGCCAGCAGCACGGGGGGCTTGGCGAATTCACCCCTCCACTTT.

This clone was picked up one time. The chain recombines TRBV4-2 with TRBJ1-2; no clear D gene. Between the trimmed V and J ends, which lost 0 bases and 4 bases, there was a span of 15 bases. The germline V gene encodes CDR1 LGHNA and CDR2 YNFKEQ. This CDR3 spans 16 amino acids. The CDR3 DNA reads as TGTGCCAGCAGCCAAGATACCTCCCGGGAGCTCTATGGCTACACCTTC. Translation: CASSQDTSRELYGYTF.